Each of the 16 T cell receptor beta chains below was sequenced from the same sample in a study of blood T cells in healthy people across ages. It was with a sample-barcoded 5' primer and a J-beta primer mix that a second PCR of about 6 to 12 cycles was run. TCRdb fed the 5' RACE reads into MiXCR, producing one record per CDR3 protein. This sample has approximately 1,700,000 distinct CDR3 sequences, with approximately 39% found just once. Sample: blood. The receptors derive from a human donor in good health.

The table lists this clonotype with a few counts. The chain uses TRBV7-2 and TRBJ1-2; no clear D. Trimming stripped 6 bases from V and 4 bases from J, with 12 bases between. The CDR3 is made up of 13 amino acids. Germline lookup yields CDR1 SGHTA and CDR2 FQGNSA. This CDR3 reads CASSSTWSYGYTF. DNA of the CDR3: TGTGCCAGCAGTTCCACTTGGTCCTATGGCTACACCTTC.

The V and J genes are TRBV5-5 and TRBJ2-7; no reliable D call. The CDR3 runs to 14 residues. Germline V gives CDR1 SGHKS, CDR2 YYEKEE (reference sequence). The V and J ends lost 0 bases and 2 bases respectively, with 9 bases between them. CDR3 region: CASSLEQMTYEQYF. CDR3 DNA: TGTGCCAGCAGCTTGGAACAGATGACCTACGAGCAGTACTTC.

The V gene is TRBV7-3, the J gene TRBJ1-6; no clear D gene. CDR1 is SGHTA and CDR2 is FQGTGA in the germline V gene. The CDR3 length is 16 residues. With 3 bases removed from V and 10 bases from J, the gap between germline ends came to 19 bases. CDR3 loop: CASSFVDETGRSPLHF. The CDR3 DNA follows: TGTGCCAGCAGCTTCGTCGATGAAACCGGGAGGTCACCCCTCCACTTT.

The J gene is TRBJ2-3, the V gene TRBV9; 10 bases map to TRBD2. Trimming removed 3 bases from V and 5 bases from J; junction bases left unmatched: 3. This CDR3 has 14 amino acids. Germline V lookup: CDR1 SGDLS, CDR2 YYNGEE. The CDR3 nucleotides are TGTGCCAGCAGCGAAACTAGCGGGGTAGATACGCAGTATTTT. Amino acids: CASSETSGVDTQYF. Full variable domain (remainder filled in from reference TRBV9 and TRBJ2-3): DSGVTQTPKHLITATGQRVTLRCSPRSGDLSVYWYQQSLDQGLQFLIQYYNGEERAKGNILERFSAQQFPDLHSELNLSSLELGDSALYFCASSETSGVDTQYFGPGTRLTVL.

The DNA for the CDR3 is TGTGCCAGCAGTGAGGTCAGGGACAATGAGCAGTTCTTC. This gives the protein CASSEVRDNEQFF. This rearrangement joins TRBV6-2 or TRBV6-3 to TRBJ2-1, with D perhaps matching TRBD1 (5 bases). The V gene's germline CDR1 is MNHEY and CDR2 SVGEGT. The CDR3 covers 13 residues. V gave up 5 bases and J gave up 5 bases, with 10 bases separating them.

The J gene is TRBJ1-2, the V gene TRBV24-1; weak D call: TRBD1 (5 bases). Germline lookup yields CDR1 KGHDR and CDR2 SFDVKD. This CDR3 comprises 14 residues. Trimming shortened V by 0 bases and J by 5 bases, and 9 bases separated the two germline ends. This CDR3 is CATSDLTGDYGYTF. As DNA, the CDR3 is TGTGCCACCAGTGATTTGACAGGAGATTATGGCTACACCTTC.

This clonotype was detected only a few times. This sequence joins TRBV20-1 and TRBJ2-1, with unresolved D. Trimming removed 0 bases at V and 0 bases at J, with 18 bases between. Germline-derived CDR1 and CDR2 are DFQATT and SNEGSKA (reference sequence). There are 18 residues in the CDR3. CDR3 protein: CSAREGTPPESSYNEQFF. The CDR3 DNA follows: TGCAGTGCTAGAGAGGGAACCCCCCCAGAGAGCTCCTACAATGAGCAGTTCTTC.

This clonotype appeared a single time. The chain links TRBV5-1 to TRBJ2-5; D is possibly TRBD2 (5 bases). The CDR3 consists of 15 residues. With 4 bases removed from V and 4 bases from J, the gap between germline ends came to 17 bases. Germline V gives CDR1 SGHRS, CDR2 YFSETQ. CDR3 DNA: TGCGCCAGCAGCCCCCAAAACAGCGGTGGAGAGACCCAGTACTTC. As protein: CASSPQNSGGETQYF.

This rearrangement joins TRBV7-2 to TRBJ2-1, with D perhaps TRBD1 or TRBD2 (7 bases each). Germline assignment: CDR1 SGHTA and CDR2 FQGNSA. The CDR3 spans 17 residues. With 3 bases removed from V and 0 bases from J, the gap between germline ends came to 15 bases. The CDR3 DNA reads as TGTGCCAGCAGCTTGGGACCCAGGGGGGGCTCCTACAATGAGCAGTTCTTC. It translates to CASSLGPRGGSYNEQFF.

The chain joins TRBV12-3 or TRBV12-4 to TRBJ1-2; 9 positions agree with TRBD1. With 3 bases clipped from V and 3 bases from J, the junction kept 8 bases outside the gene matches. This CDR3 region has 16 residues. CDR3 DNA sequence: TGTGCCAGCAGTTTCGACAGGGGGGTTGAAGACTATGGCTACACCTTC. Its translation: CASSFDRGVEDYGYTF.

The rearrangement joins TRBV5-1 to TRBJ1-1; D is unclear. The germline V and J ends were trimmed by 4 bases and 5 bases, with 15 bases remaining between them. The CDR3 is 14 residues long. Germline CDR1 SGHRS, CDR2 YFSETQ. CDR3 sequence reads: CASSIGDGNTEAFF. The CDR3 DNA is TGCGCCAGCAGCATCGGCGATGGTAATACTGAAGCTTTCTTT. The full variable domain, in which reference TRBV5-1 and TRBJ1-1 provide the parts outside the CDR3, is KAGVTQTPRYLIKTRGQQVTLSCSPISGHRSVSWYQQTPGQGLQFLFEYFSETQRNKGNFPGRFSGRQFSNSRSEMNVSTLELGDSALYLCASSIGDGNTEAFFGQGTRLTVV.

This clonotype was observed once. Given a much more abundant clone one base away, this may be a read error. CDR3 in amino acids: CSVEDLPGVEAFF. DNA of the CDR3: TGCAGCGTTGAAGACCTACCTGGGGTTGAAGCTTTCTTT. J is TRBJ1-1 and V is TRBV29-1; D not certain. V shed 0 bases and J shed 7 bases, with 12 bases lying between them. Germline CDR1 and CDR2: SQVTM and ANQGSEA. This CDR3 spans 13 amino acids.

The V gene is TRBV7-2, the J gene TRBJ2-2, with 8 bases matching TRBD1. Trimming at V came to 5 bases and at J to 5 bases, leaving 4 bases not matched to a gene. The CDR3 has 14 amino acids. Germline loops: CDR1 SGHTA, CDR2 FQGNSA. The CDR3 nucleotides read TGTGCCAGCAGCCCTCGACAGGGGACCGGGGAGCTGTTTTTT. Translated, it gives CASSPRQGTGELFF.

The chain links TRBV6-6 to TRBJ1-4; TRBD1 might be the D (6 bases). Trimming removed 9 bases at V and 6 bases at J, with 17 bases between. CDR1 MNHNY and CDR2 SVGAGI come from the germline V gene (reference sequence). The CDR3 consists of 14 residues. The CDR3 spells CASTTRGVDEKLFF. As DNA, the CDR3 is TGTGCCAGTACGACCAGGGGAGTGGATGAAAAACTGTTTTTT.

The chain recombines TRBV9 with TRBJ1-2, with 9 bases matching TRBD1. The CDR3 is 14 amino acids. V lost 3 bases and J lost 8; bases outside the gene matches: 8. Germline V gene lookup returns CDR1 SGDLS and CDR2 YYNGEE. CDR3 region: CASSGGTGLRGYTF. CDR3 nucleotides: TGTGCCAGCAGCGGCGGGACAGGGCTTCGCGGCTACACCTTC.

This clonotype was recorded a few times. The CDR3 loop is CASSREAPSEAFF. CDR3 nucleotide sequence: TGCGCCAGCAGCCGGGAAGCCCCATCTGAAGCTTTCTTT. The V and J genes are TRBV4-1 and TRBJ1-1, with D unresolved. From germline, CDR1 is MGHRA and CDR2 YSYEKL. Trimming left V 4 bases short and J 6 bases short, with 12 bases between. The CDR3 totals 13 residues.